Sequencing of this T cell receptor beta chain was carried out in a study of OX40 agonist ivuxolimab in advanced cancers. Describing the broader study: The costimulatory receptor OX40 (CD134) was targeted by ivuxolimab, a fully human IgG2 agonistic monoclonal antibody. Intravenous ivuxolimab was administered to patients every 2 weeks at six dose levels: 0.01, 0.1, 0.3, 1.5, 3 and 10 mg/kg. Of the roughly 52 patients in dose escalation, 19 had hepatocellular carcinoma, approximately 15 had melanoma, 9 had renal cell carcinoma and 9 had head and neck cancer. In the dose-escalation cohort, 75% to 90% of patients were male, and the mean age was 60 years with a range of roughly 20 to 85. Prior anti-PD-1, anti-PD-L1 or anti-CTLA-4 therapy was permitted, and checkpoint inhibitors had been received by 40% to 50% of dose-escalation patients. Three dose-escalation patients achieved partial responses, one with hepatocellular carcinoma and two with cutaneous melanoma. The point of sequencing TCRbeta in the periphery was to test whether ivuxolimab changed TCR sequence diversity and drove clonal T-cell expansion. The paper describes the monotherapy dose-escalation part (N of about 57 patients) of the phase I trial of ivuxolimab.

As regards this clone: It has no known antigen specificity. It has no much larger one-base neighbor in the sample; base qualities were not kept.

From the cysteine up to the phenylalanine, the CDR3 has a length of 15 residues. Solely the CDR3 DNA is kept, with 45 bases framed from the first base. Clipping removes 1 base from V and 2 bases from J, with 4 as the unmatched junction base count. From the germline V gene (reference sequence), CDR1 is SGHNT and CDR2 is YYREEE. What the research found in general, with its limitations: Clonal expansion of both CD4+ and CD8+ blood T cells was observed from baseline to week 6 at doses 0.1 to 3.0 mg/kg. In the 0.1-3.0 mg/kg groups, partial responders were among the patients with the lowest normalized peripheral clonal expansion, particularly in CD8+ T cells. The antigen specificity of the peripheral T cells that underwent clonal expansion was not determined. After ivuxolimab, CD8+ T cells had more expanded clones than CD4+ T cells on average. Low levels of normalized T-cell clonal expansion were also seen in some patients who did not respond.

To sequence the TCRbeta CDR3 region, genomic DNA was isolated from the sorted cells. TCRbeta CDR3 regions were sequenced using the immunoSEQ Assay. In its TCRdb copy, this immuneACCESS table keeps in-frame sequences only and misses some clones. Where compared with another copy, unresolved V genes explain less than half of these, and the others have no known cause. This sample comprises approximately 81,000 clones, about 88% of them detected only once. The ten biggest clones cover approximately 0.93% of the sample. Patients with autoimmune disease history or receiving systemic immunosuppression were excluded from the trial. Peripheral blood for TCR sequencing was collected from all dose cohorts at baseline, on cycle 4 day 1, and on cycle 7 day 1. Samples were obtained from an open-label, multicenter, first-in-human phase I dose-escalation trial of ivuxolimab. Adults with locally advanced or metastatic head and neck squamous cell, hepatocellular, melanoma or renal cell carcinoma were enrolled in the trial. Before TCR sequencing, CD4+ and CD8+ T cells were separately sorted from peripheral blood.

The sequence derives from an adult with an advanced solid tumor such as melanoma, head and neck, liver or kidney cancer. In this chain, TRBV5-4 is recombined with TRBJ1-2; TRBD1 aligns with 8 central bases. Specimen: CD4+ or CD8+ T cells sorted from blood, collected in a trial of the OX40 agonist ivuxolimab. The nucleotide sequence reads TGTGCCAGCAGCTTGATGCAGGGGGCAAACTATGGCTACACCTTC. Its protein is CASSLMQGANYGYTF.